This TCR beta chain was retrieved from a study of graft-versus-host responses after intestinal transplantation (dated by TCRdb to the early 2020s). Notes on the research overall: Multivisceral, liver-intestinal, or isolated intestinal transplants were received by the recipients. All recipients received anti-thymocyte globulin induction followed by maintenance tacrolimus and steroids for 3 to 4 years. After intestinal transplantation, graft-versus-host and host-versus-graft alloreactive T cell clones were followed in the graft, circulation and bone marrow using bulk TCR-beta CDR3 sequencing. Alloreactive clones were identified by sequencing pre-transplant mixed lymphocyte reaction products and comparing these products with unstimulated pre-transplant donor and recipient T cells. The cohort enrolled approximately 24 intestinal transplant recipients, one of whom was a retransplant, and a few patients without pretransplant specimens were excluded. Donor T cell macrochimerism was defined as a peak of at least 4% donor T cells among recipient peripheral blood mononuclear cells. Instead of going to the commercial service, samples from a few later patients were sequenced in-house on an Illumina MiSeq and processed with MiXCR. General conclusions and limits of the study: Early after transplant, peak levels of circulating GvH clones were found to be associated with declines in HvG clones. GvH clones were found in recipient bone marrow, and some of the GvH clones appeared earlier in ileal mucosa or blood, which is consistent with an intestinal mucosal origin. The conclusions were limited by the relatively low number and heterogeneity of the intestinal transplant patients. Patients with donor T cell macrochimerism had high GvH to HvG T cell clonal ratios in their allografts.

Trimming removed 0 bases from V and 7 bases from J; the gene matches leave 3 bases unexplained. As encoded in the germline V gene, CDR1 is SGDLS while CDR2 is YYNGEE. The CDR3 numbers 13 residues from cysteine through phenylalanine. CDR3 DNA only is kept here, 39 bases in frame from base 1. Libraries were built with the immunoSEQ multiplex PCR assay. For most patients, genomic DNA was isolated using the Qiagen DNeasy Blood and Tissue Kit and was shipped frozen to Adaptive Biotechnologies for TCR sequencing. For most patients, high-throughput TCR-beta CDR3 sequencing of genomic DNA was performed by Adaptive Biotechnologies. The authors' analysis ran thus. TCR sequencing data were retrieved from Adaptive's ImmunoSEQ software for some 17 patients, whereas a few other patients were processed with MiXCR and VDJtools. To correct CD4 versus CD8 sorting errors, any sequence found in both subsets at a frequency ratio below 5:1 was removed. CDR3 nucleotide sequences shared by donor and recipient were removed because the origin of these sequences could not be assigned. At least 2-fold expansion over unstimulated cells and a minimum CFSE-low frequency of 0.002% (template counts) or 0.001% (read counts) were required for clones to be classified as alloreactive. A clone was considered mappable if detected in the sequenced pre-transplant spleen, lymph node, or MLR CFSE-low populations of the donor or recipient. The cumulative frequency of alloreactive clones was calculated as a percentage of all sequences, weighted by copy number. In TCRdb, the immuneACCESS table is reduced to in-frame sequences with V and J assigned. These tables do not hold every clone; where another copy was compared, an unresolved V gene accounts for under half, and the others remain unexplained. The V and J calls and clone size are taken from that table; D and trimming were inferred from the DNA. This sample gives approximately 89,000 clones in total; about 93% of them show up just once. The ten biggest clones cover around 1.2% of the sample.

Regarding this clone: Its binding antigen is unknown. Base qualities were left out, and no much larger clone turns up one base away.

The sample's time point label, decoded: cells obtained before transplantation from donor or recipient. CD3+CD4+ and CD3+CD8+ populations were FACS-sorted from unstimulated pre-transplant donor and recipient cells taken from spleen or lymph nodes. This receptor was obtained from a human donor who was the organ donor for an intestinal transplant. The chain is assembled from TRBV9 and TRBJ2-5; TRBD2 lines up with 7 middle nucleotides. Here the sequenced sample was unstimulated CD8+ T cells sorted from spleen or lymph node cells, taken before transplant. The CDR3 reads as follows: CASSVDGEGTQYF. The DNA sequence follows: TGTGCCAGCAGCGTAGACGGGGAGGGGACCCAGTACTTC.